This T cell receptor beta chain was captured by sequencing in a study of response to subunit inactivated influenza vaccine (dated by TCRdb to 2016 to 2019). Background for the entire study: To follow how T cells responded to a trivalent subunit inactivated influenza vaccine, the researchers relied on deep quantitative profiling of the T cell receptor repertoire. Overall results and qualifications from the work: It was suggested by the authors that each seasonal influenza vaccination may recruit only a limited number of new T cells.

This clonotype was seen a few times. The clone's antigen remains unknown. No quality values exist for individual bases; no much larger clone is one base distant. The CDR3 goes from the cysteine to the phenylalanine over 17 residues. Of all the DNA, just the CDR3 is kept, 51 bases in frame from base 1. V loses 5 bases of germline sequence and J loses 5 bases, and the interval between the two ends is 21 bases. From the germline V gene, CDR1 is KGHDR and CDR2 is SFDVKD. Receptors were amplified or captured by RT-PCR. TCRdb records Illumina HiSeq 2500 as the sequencer. TCRdb reanalyzed the raw reads on its own, using fastp at Q25 for trimming and MiXCR for clone calling, and kept in-frame beta chains. Each record represents a unique CDR3 protein, reported with the most common genes and DNA among its rows. Across this sample there are hundreds of thousands of distinct CDR3 sequences, with approximately 18% seen only once. Around 9.9% of the sample lies in the top ten.

The material sequenced was PBMCs from blood, taken more than 4 days after vaccination. The sequence was obtained from a man in his fifties or sixties who received an inactivated influenza vaccine. Donor details come from another sample of the same person, matched by shared clones. The sequence joins TRBV24-1 to TRBJ2-1; the D region possibly corresponds to TRBD1 (6 bases align). The DNA reads as follows: TGTGCCACCAGTGGGTTCACACAGGGAGTTGCGGACAATGAGCAGTTCTTC. It specifies CATSGFTQGVADNEQFF.